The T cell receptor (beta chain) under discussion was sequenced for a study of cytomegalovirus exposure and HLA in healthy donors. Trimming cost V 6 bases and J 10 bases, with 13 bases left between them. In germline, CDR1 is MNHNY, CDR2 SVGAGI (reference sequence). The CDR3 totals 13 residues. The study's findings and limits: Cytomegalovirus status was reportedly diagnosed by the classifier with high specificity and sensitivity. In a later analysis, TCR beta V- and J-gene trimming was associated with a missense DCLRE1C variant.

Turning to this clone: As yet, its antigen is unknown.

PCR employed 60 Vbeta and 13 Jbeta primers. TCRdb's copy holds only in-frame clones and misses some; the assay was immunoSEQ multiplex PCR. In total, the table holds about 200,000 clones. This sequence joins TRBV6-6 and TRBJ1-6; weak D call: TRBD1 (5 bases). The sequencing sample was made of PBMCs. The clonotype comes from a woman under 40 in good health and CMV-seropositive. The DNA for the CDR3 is TGTGCCAGCAGCAGCCCCTCAGGGTCACCCCTCCACTTT. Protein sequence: CASSSPSGSPLHF.